Below are 20 T cell receptor beta chains sequenced from a single sample in a study of blood T cells in healthy people across ages. Through a sample-barcoded 5' primer and a J-beta primer mix, a second PCR was run for roughly 7 to 12 cycles. TCRdb analysed the 5' RACE reads with MiXCR anew, one entry per CDR3 protein. Here the sample spans about 650,000 distinct CDR3 sequences, 32% being singletons. Input material: blood. These receptors were taken from a woman at least 80 years old in good health.

This clonotype was counted ten times or more. This chain joins TRBV21-1 and TRBJ2-6. TRBV21-1 is shown as a pseudogene. The CDR3 is 17 residues long. CDR3 in amino acids: CASSKEVQGSGANVLTF. Written as DNA, the CDR3 is TGTGCCAGCAGCAAAGAGGTACAGGGTTCTGGGGCCAACGTCCTGACTTTC.

This clonotype was recorded many times. The genes are TRBV10-3 and TRBJ2-7; 12 bases map to TRBD2. The CDR3 length is 14 residues. After removal of 7 bases from V and 4 bases from J, the junction contained 5 bases not matched to a gene. The V gene's germline CDR1 is ENHRY and CDR2 SYGVKD. CDR3 bases: TGTGCCATCAAGGCTAGCGGGGGGGAATACGAGCAGTACTTC. Its protein product is CAIKASGGEYEQYF.

This clonotype has a count of ten or more. This CDR3 is CASSFDRVSLSYEQYF. The CDR3 nucleotides read TGTGCCAGCAGTTTCGACAGGGTTTCCCTCTCCTACGAGCAGTACTTC. J is TRBJ2-7 and V is TRBV27; 7 bases match TRBD1. This CDR3 is 16 amino acids long. Germline V gene lookup returns CDR1 MNHEY and CDR2 SMNVEV (reference sequence). Germline trimming cut 3 bases from V and 0 bases from J; bases unmatched to any gene: 8.

There are a few counts of this clonotype. The CDR3 here is CANMRTGGEQFF. The CDR3 DNA reads TGTGCCAACATGAGGACGGGCGGTGAGCAGTTCTTC. The chain couples TRBV6-2 or TRBV6-3 to TRBJ2-1, with D uncertain. Germline lookup yields CDR1 MNHEY and CDR2 SVGEGT. The CDR3 extends over 12 amino acids. Trimming took off 10 bases at V and 9 bases at J, with 16 bases between the two ends.

To note about this clonotype: A single base separates this from a much larger clone, so it may be a read error. This chain connects TRBV20-1 to TRBJ2-5; tentative D call: TRBD1 (6 bases). This CDR3 is 13 amino acids long. CDR1 and CDR2 from the germline V gene are DFQATT and SNEGSKA (reference sequence). The CDR3 sequence: CSAGDRRKETQYF. The CDR3 DNA reads TGCAGTGCTGGAGACAGGAGGAAAGAGACCCAGTACTTC.

This clonotype was picked up a small number of times. The V gene is TRBV4-1, the J gene TRBJ2-5; D not certain. This CDR3 has 14 residues. Deletions cut 5 bases from V and 0 bases from J, with 10 bases between. Germline V CDR1 and CDR2: MGHRA, YSYEKL. The DNA for the CDR3 is TGCGCCAGCAGCGGTACTACGTACCAAGAGACCCAGTACTTC. It codes for CASSGTTYQETQYF.

In this sample, this clonotype turned up many times. The rearrangement links TRBV7-2 to TRBJ2-7, with 9 positions matching TRBD2. The V and J ends lost 1 base and 4 bases, in that order; junction bases with no gene match: 5. CDR1 is SGHTA and CDR2 is FQGNSA in the germline V gene. The CDR3 has 15 amino acids. In nucleotides, the CDR3 is TGTGCCAGCAGCTTAGTAGGGACTAGCAAATACGAGCAGTACTTC. Amino acids: CASSLVGTSKYEQYF.

With respect to this clonotype: Given a much more abundant clone one base away, this may be a read error. V and J are TRBV28 and TRBJ2-7, with TRBD1 matching 9 bases. CDR1 MDHEN and CDR2 SYDVKM come from the germline V gene. This CDR3 spans 14 amino acids. CDR3 DNA: TGTGCCTGCAGGAAGACAGGGGGAGTCTCCGAGCAGTACTTC. This encodes CACRKTGGVSEQYF.

This clonotype was counted at least ten times. V gene TRBV20-1 combines with J gene TRBJ2-3; the match to TRBD2 covers 10 bases. V trimming: 4 bases; J trimming: 9 bases; junction bases outside the gene matches: 10. Germline CDR1 reads DFQATT; CDR2 reads SNEGSKA (reference sequence). The CDR3 runs 14 residues. This CDR3 is CSAKTSGAVGTQYF. The DNA for the CDR3 is TGCAGTGCTAAAACTAGCGGGGCCGTGGGCACGCAGTATTTT.

The CDR3 protein is CASSRATGTLNTEAFF. The CDR3 coding sequence is TGTGCCAGCAGTCGAGCAACCGGGACACTTAACACTGAAGCTTTCTTT. This chain connects TRBV6-2 or TRBV6-3 to TRBJ1-1, with D possibly being TRBD1 (6 bases). The CDR3 spans 16 residues. Between the trimmed V and J ends, which lost 5 bases and 2 bases, there was a span of 18 bases. Germline V gene sequence: CDR1 MNHEY, CDR2 SVGEGT.

This clonotype has just a few counts. The J gene is TRBJ1-2, the V gene TRBV21-1; the D call of TRBD1 is as the table states it, not checked on the DNA. TRBV21-1 is a pseudogene locus. This CDR3 contains 14 residues. CDR3 sequence: CASSKGGGGDGYTF. The CDR3 nucleotides read TGTGCCAGCAGCAAAGGAGGAGGGGGAGATGGCTACACCTTC.

In its sample, this clonotype was seen many times. The chain recombines TRBV9 with TRBJ2-1; the D is unclear. With 3 bases removed from V and 5 bases from J, the gap between germline ends came to 6 bases. In germline, CDR1 is SGDLS, CDR2 YYNGEE. The CDR3 is 12 residues long. This CDR3 reads CASSARNNEQFF. CDR3 nucleotides: TGTGCCAGCAGCGCAAGGAACAATGAGCAGTTCTTC.

The V call is TRBV12-3 or TRBV12-4, the J call TRBJ2-5; TRBD2 matches at 11 bases. The junction had 11 bases not matched to a gene; V was cut back by 6 bases and J by 5 bases. This CDR3 comprises 16 residues. The CDR3 region is CASSPLTSGTWETQYF. In nucleotides, the CDR3 is TGTGCCAGCAGCCCCCTGACTAGCGGGACTTGGGAGACCCAGTACTTC.

The chain links TRBV6-6 to TRBJ2-4, with D unclear. The DNA end lines up better with TRBJ2-7; the J call may be wrong. The CDR3 length is 14 residues. Looked up from germline, CDR1 is MNHNY and CDR2 is SVGAGI (reference sequence). In nucleotides, the CDR3 is TGTGCCAGCAGTTACGGCGGCACCCCCTACGAGCAGTACTTC. Translating gives CASSYGGTPYEQYF.

This clonotype was seen repeatedly, ten times or more. The chain links TRBV6-5 to TRBJ2-5; TRBD1 might be the D (6 bases). CDR1 and CDR2 (germline): MNHEY, SVGAGI. V shed 0 bases and J shed 6 bases, with 11 bases lying between them. There are 14 residues in the CDR3. CDR3 sequence reads: CASSYSRGLKTQYF. Written as DNA, the CDR3 is TGTGCCAGCAGTTACTCGAGGGGGTTGAAGACCCAGTACTTC.

This clonotype was seen many times. V is TRBV7-2 and J is TRBJ1-1; the D gene is possibly TRBD1 (6 bases). Germline V gene data show CDR1 as SGHTA and CDR2 as FQGNSA. The CDR3 totals 15 residues. Between the trimmed V and J ends, which lost 1 base and 4 bases, there was a span of 13 bases. The CDR3 DNA follows: TGTGCCAGCAGCTTAGTTTTGGGGGCTGGCACTGAAGCTTTCTTT. Its protein product is CASSLVLGAGTEAFF.

Worth noting for this clonotype: A much larger clone lies one base from this, so it may be a read error. The CDR3 does not close with the conserved phenylalanine or tryptophan, likely indicating a read error. The chain employs TRBV5-1 and TRBJ2-3; 10 nucleotides align to TRBD2. J gave up 0 bases and V 4 bases, and 2 bases lay outside the gene matches. The length of the CDR3 is 15 residues. Per germline, CDR1 SGHRS and CDR2 YFSETQ. DNA of the CDR3: TGCGCCAGCAGCCGTAGCGGGGGGAGCACAGATACGCAGTATTGT. Translating gives CASSRSGGSTDTQYC.

As to this clonotype: A much larger clone lies one base from this, so it may be a read error. The chain's CDR3 is CASSPRIGGALNEQYF. In nucleotides, the CDR3 is TGTGCCAGCAGCCCGAGGATCGGGGGGGCCTTAAATGAGCAGTACTTC. The chain carries TRBV7-8 and TRBJ2-1; 8 bases map to TRBD2. The J call is doubtful: the DNA matches TRBJ2-7 better. The CDR3 is made up of 16 amino acids. The germline V gene has CDR1 SGHVS and CDR2 FQNEAQ.

This clonotype turned up a few times. This chain joins TRBV3-1 and TRBJ2-3; D could derive from TRBD1 or TRBD2 (5 bases each). V dropped 6 bases and J dropped 4 bases, with 14 bases sitting between them. The CDR3 contains 14 residues. Germline V lookup: CDR1 LGHDT, CDR2 YNNKEL (reference sequence). CDR3 sequence reads: CASSLLRGADTQYF. CDR3 coding DNA: TGTGCCAGCAGTCTTTTACGGGGCGCAGATACGCAGTATTTT.

V usage is TRBV7-6 and J usage is TRBJ2-7; D is possibly TRBD1 or TRBD2 (5 bases each). This CDR3 comprises 16 residues. Per the germline V gene, CDR1 is SGHVS and CDR2 is FNYEAQ. V lost 5 bases and J 7 bases, leaving 24 bases between the germline ends. CDR3: CASSPQEWGSYNEQYF. CDR3 nucleotide sequence: TGTGCCAGCAGCCCACAGGAGTGGGGGTCCTACAATGAGCAGTACTTC.